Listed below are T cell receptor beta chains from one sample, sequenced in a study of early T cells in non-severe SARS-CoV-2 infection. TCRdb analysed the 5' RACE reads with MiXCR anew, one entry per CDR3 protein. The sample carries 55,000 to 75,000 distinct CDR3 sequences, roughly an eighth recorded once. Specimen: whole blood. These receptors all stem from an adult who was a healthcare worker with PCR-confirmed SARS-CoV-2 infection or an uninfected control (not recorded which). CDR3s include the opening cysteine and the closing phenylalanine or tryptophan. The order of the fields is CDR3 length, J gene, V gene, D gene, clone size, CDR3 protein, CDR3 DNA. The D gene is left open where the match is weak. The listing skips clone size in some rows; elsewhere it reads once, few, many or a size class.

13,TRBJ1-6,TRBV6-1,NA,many,CASTLLGESPLHF,TGTGCCAGCACCCTGTTGGGGGAATCACCCCTCCACTTT
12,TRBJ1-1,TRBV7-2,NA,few,CASSVVSAEAFF,TGTGCCAGCAGCGTCGTGTCCGCTGAAGCTTTCTTT
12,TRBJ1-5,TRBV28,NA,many,CASSPSYQPQHF,TGTGCCAGCAGTCCGTCGTATCAGCCCCAGCATTTT
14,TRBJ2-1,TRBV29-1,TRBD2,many,CSANLGLAGVAWFF,TGCAGCGCAAACCTTGGGCTAGCGGGAGTGGCTTGGTTCTTC
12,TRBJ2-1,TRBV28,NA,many,CASSDSYNEQFF,TGTGCCAGCAGCGACAGTTACAATGAGCAGTTCTTC
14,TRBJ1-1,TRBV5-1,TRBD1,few,CASSLDREDTEAFF,TGCGCCAGCAGCCTTGACAGGGAGGACACTGAAGCTTTCTTT
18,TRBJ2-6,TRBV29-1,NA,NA,CSVVWRASTVSGANVLTF,TGCAGCGTTGTGTGGCGAGCCTCGACAGTCTCTGGGGCCAACGTCCTGACTTTC
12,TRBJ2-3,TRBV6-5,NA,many,CASSETTDTQYF,TGTGCCAGCAGCGAGACAACAGATACGCAGTATTTT
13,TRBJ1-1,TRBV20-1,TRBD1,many,CSVRGTGDTEAFF,TGCAGTGTTCGAGGGACAGGAGACACTGAAGCTTTCTTT
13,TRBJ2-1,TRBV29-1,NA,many,CSVTSSFHNEQFF,TGCAGCGTGACTAGTAGTTTTCACAATGAGCAGTTCTTC
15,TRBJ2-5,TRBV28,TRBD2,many,CASSLAGESEETQYF,TGTGCCAGCAGTTTAGCGGGGGAGTCTGAGGAGACCCAGTACTTC
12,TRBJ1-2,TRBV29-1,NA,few,CSVEPQVDGYTF,TGCAGCGTTGAGCCACAGGTCGATGGCTACACCTTC
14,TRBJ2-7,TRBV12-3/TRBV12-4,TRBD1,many,CASTRDRGLREQYF,TGTGCCAGCACCCGGGACAGGGGGTTAAGGGAGCAGTACTTC
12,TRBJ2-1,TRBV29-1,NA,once,CSGRVGLHEQFF,TGCAGCGGACGAGTGGGCCTCCATGAGCAGTTCTTC
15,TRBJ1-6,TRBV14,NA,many,CASSPGVRGNSPLHF,TGTGCCAGCAGTCCGGGGGTAAGGGGCAATTCACCCCTCCACTTT
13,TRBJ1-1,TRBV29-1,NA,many,CSALPDLSSRAFF,TGCAGCGCTTTACCGGACCTTTCCTCCAGGGCTTTCTTT
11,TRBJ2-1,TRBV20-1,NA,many,CSASDLAEQFF,TGCAGTGCTAGTGATCTAGCGGAGCAGTTCTTC
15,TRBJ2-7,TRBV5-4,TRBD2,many,CASSHLADEAYEQYF,TGTGCCAGCAGTCATCTAGCGGACGAGGCGTACGAGCAGTACTTC
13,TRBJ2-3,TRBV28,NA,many,CASSLQGPDTQYF,TGTGCCAGCAGTTTACAGGGGCCAGATACGCAGTATTTT
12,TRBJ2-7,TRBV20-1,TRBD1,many,CSASRQGDEQYF,TGCAGTGCTAGTCGACAGGGGGACGAGCAGTACTTC
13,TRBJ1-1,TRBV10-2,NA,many,CASNIGLNTEAFF,TGCGCCAGCAATATAGGGTTGAACACTGAAGCTTTCTTT
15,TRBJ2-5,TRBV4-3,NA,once,CASSQEGATGETQYF,TGCGCCAGCAGCCAAGAGGGAGCTACTGGGGAGACCCAGTACTTC
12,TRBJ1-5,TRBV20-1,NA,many,CSAHRANQPQHF,TGCAGTGCTCACAGGGCAAATCAGCCCCAGCATTTT
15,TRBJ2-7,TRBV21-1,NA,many,CASSKGRLSSYEQYF,TGTGCCAGCAGCAAGGGGCGGTTAAGCTCCTACGAGCAGTACTTC
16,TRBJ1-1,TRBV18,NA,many,CASSPTQGRKNTEAFF,TGTGCCAGCTCACCAACACAGGGTAGGAAGAACACTGAAGCTTTCTTT
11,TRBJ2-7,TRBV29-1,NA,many,CSVRGLDEQYF,TGCAGCGTGAGAGGGCTCGACGAGCAGTACTTC
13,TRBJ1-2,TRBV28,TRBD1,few,CASSLRGTVGYTF,TGTGCCAGCAGTCTCAGGGGGACGGTTGGCTACACCTTC
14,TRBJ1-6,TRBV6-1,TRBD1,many,CASSEQGENSPLHF,TGTGCCAGCAGTGAACAGGGGGAAAATTCACCCCTCCACTTT
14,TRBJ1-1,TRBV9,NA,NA,CASSVVGDGTEAFF,TGTGCCAGCAGCGTAGTAGGGGATGGCACTGAAGCTTTCTTT
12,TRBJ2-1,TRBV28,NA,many,CASSLGAHEQFF,TGTGCCAGCAGTCTGGGAGCACATGAGCAGTTCTTC
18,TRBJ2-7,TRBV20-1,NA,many,CSANGESGPGSTTYEQYF,TGCAGTGCCAACGGGGAATCAGGGCCCGGCAGCACAACCTACGAGCAGTACTTC
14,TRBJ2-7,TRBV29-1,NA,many,CSVQKGQGAYEQYF,TGCAGCGTTCAAAAGGGCCAGGGAGCCTACGAGCAGTACTTC
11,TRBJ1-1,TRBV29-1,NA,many,CSVGDSTEAFF,TGCAGCGTTGGAGATAGCACTGAAGCTTTCTTT
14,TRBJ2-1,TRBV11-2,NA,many,CASIPAGSYNEQFF,TGTGCCAGCATCCCGGCGGGATCCTACAATGAGCAGTTCTTC
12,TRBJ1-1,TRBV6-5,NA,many,CASSYPGAEAFF,TGTGCCAGCAGTTACCCAGGGGCTGAAGCTTTCTTT
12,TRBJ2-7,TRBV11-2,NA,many,CASSLDHRQQYF,TGTGCCAGCAGCTTAGATCACCGCCAGCAGTACTTC
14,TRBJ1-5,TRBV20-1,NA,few,CSAMDARGEGPQHF,TGCAGTGCGATGGACGCTCGAGGAGAGGGGCCCCAGCATTTT
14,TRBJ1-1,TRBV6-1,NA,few,CASSERGGHTEAFF,TGTGCCAGCAGTGAAAGAGGGGGGCATACTGAAGCTTTCTTT
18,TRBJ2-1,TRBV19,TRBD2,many,CASSTPRGGGAGTYEQFF,TGTGCCAGTAGTACGCCTCGGGGCGGGGGGGCCGGTACATATGAGCAGTTCTTC
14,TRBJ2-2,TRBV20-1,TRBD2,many,CSARGGLVTGELFF,TGCAGTGCTAGAGGGGGACTAGTTACCGGGGAGCTGTTTTTT
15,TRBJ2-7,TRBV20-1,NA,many,CSARDYPGSGYEQYF,TGCAGTGCTAGAGATTACCCCGGTAGTGGGTACGAGCAGTACTTC
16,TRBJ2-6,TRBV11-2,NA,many,CASSLEWGPGANVLTF,TGTGCCAGCAGCTTAGAATGGGGTCCTGGGGCCAACGTCCTGACTTTC
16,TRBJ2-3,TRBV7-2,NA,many,CASSQNPGQSTDTQYF,TGTGCCAGCAGCCAAAACCCAGGACAGAGCACAGATACGCAGTATTTT
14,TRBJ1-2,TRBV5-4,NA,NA,CASSLKISNYGYTF,TGTGCCAGCAGCTTGAAGATTTCTAACTATGGCTACACCTTC
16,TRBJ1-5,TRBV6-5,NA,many,CASSYRGIGSNQPQHF,TGTGCCAGCAGTTACAGAGGGATTGGGAGCAATCAGCCCCAGCATTTT
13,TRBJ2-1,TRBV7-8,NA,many,CASRPAAYNEQFF,TGTGCCAGCAGGCCTGCCGCGTACAATGAGCAGTTCTTC
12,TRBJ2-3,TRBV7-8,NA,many,CASSAFSDTQYF,TGTGCCAGCAGCGCCTTTTCAGATACGCAGTATTTT
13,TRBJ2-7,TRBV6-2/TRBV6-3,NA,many,CASSYWPRYEQYF,TGTGCCAGCAGTTATTGGCCCCGCTACGAGCAGTACTTC
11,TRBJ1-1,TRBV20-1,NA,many,CSAGRGGEAFF,TGCAGTGCTGGCAGGGGTGGTGAAGCTTTCTTT
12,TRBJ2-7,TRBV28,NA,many,CASSGVSYEQYF,TGTGCCAGCAGTGGAGTATCCTACGAGCAGTACTTC
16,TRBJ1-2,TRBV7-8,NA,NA,CASSLARPAAGYGYTF,TGTGCCAGCAGCTTAGCTAGGCCAGCGGCGGGCTATGGCTACACCTTC
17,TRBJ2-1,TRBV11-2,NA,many,CASSYLDKSLQEGEQFF,TGTGCCAGCAGTTACCTGGACAAGTCCCTCCAAGAGGGTGAGCAGTTCTTC
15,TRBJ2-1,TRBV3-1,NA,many,CASSSRQALGHGQFF,TGTGCCAGCAGCTCCCGACAGGCCCTAGGCCATGGTCAGTTCTTC
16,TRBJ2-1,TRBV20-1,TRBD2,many,CSARDLQLAGYNEQFF,TGCAGTGCTAGAGATCTACAACTAGCGGGGTACAATGAGCAGTTCTTC
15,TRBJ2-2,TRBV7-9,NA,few,CASSRGQVNTGELFF,TGTGCCAGCAGCCGAGGTCAGGTGAACACCGGGGAGCTGTTTTTT
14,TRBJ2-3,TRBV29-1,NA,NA,CSVVGEHGTDTQYF,TGCAGCGTTGTAGGCGAGCACGGCACAGATACGCAGTATTTT
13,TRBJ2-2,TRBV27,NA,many,CASSSYPSGELFF,TGTGCCAGCAGTTCCTATCCCTCCGGGGAGCTGTTTTTT
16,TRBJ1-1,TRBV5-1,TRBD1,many,CASSDRGPTADTEAFF,TGCGCCAGCAGTGACAGGGGACCTACCGCGGACACTGAAGCTTTCTTT